This T cell receptor beta chain was recovered during a study of blood T cell repertoires in COVID-19. The germline V gene encodes CDR1 LNHDA and CDR2 SQIVND (reference sequence). The ends were cut back, 3 bases at V and 6 bases at J, with 17 bases in the middle. The CDR3 contains 15 residues. Produced via immunoSEQ multiplex PCR; TCRdb's table is partial and in-frame only. Here the sample spans tens of thousands of clones, 85% to 90% being singletons. This chain connects TRBV19 to TRBJ1-2, with D perhaps matching TRBD1 (5 bases). The sequence was obtained from a man between 65 and 85 years old with active or convalescent COVID-19. The sequenced sample was peripheral blood. The CDR3, as DNA: TGTGCCAGTAGTATGCTTCCCAGGGCGTATGATGGCTACACCTTC. This codes for CASSMLPRAYDGYTF.